The rows below give T cell receptor beta chains drawn from one sample of a study of Ad26.COV2.S vaccination and SARS-CoV-2 variants. The assay was immunoSEQ multiplex PCR, and TCRdb's table has in-frame clones only and misses some. The data show 350,000 to 450,000 clones, with roughly 87% seen just once and more than 3% held by the top ten. Material: peripheral blood, obtained in a trial of Ad26.COV2.S vaccine versus placebo. The receptors derive from a person aged 18 to 59 who received the Ad26.COV2.S COVID-19 vaccine or a placebo. CDR3s leave out the opening cysteine and the closing phenylalanine or tryptophan. Fields, in order: J gene, V gene, clone size, CDR3 protein. A clone size is listed for some rows: how often the clone was seen (once, few, many), or a class if it is expanded.

TRBJ1-2,TRBV4-2,-,ASSPERGQGGLGVVNGYT
TRBJ1-4,TRBV6-7,-,ASTTPANEKLF
TRBJ1-3,TRBV6-2/TRBV6-3,-,ASSYPRKTTGNTIY
TRBJ2-5,TRBV6-1,-,ASSARQTRGSYETQY
TRBJ1-2,TRBV30,-,AWSQDARSYGYT
TRBJ2-6,TRBV3-1/TRBV3-2,once,ASSHMGQPSGANVLT
TRBJ2-7,TRBV12-3/TRBV12-4,few,ASSLGQGHEQY
TRBJ1-1,TRBV5-1,once,ASSIGTGRVTEAF
TRBJ1-6,TRBV4-3,-,ASSRDGNSPLH
TRBJ2-2,TRBV10-3,-,AISFGTSGGPGTGELF
TRBJ2-3,TRBV3-1/TRBV3-2,once,ASSQGSGGADTQY